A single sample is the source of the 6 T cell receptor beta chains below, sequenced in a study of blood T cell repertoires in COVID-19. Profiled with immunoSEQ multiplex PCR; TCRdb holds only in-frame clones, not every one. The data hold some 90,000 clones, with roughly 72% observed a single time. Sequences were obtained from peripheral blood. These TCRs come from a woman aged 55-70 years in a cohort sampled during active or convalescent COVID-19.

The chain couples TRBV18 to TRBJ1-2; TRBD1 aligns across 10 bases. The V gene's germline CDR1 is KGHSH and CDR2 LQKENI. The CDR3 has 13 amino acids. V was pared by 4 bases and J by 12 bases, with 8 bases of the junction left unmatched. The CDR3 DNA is TGTGCCAGCTCACAAATGGACAGGGGGTTCCACACCTTC. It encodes CASSQMDRGFHTF.

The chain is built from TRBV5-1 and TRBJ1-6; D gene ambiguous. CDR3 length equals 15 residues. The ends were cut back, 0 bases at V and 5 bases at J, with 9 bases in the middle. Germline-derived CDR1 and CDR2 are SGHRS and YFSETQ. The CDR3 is CASSLELPDNSPLHF. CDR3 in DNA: TGCGCCAGCAGCTTGGAGCTGCCCGATAATTCACCCCTCCACTTT.

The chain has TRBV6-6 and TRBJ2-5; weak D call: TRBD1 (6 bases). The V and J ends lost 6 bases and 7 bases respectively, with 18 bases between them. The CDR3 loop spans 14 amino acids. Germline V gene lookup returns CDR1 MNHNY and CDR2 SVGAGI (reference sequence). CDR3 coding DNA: TGTGCCAGCAGACTCGACAGGAGTTATGGGACCCAGTACTTC. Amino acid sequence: CASRLDRSYGTQYF.

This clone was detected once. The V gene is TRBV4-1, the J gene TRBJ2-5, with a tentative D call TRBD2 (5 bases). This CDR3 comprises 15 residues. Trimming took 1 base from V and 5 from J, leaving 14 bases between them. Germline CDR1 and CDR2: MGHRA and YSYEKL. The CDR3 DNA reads TGCGCCAGCAGCCAAGGAGTAGTACTAGACGAGACCCAGTACTTC. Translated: CASSQGVVLDETQYF.

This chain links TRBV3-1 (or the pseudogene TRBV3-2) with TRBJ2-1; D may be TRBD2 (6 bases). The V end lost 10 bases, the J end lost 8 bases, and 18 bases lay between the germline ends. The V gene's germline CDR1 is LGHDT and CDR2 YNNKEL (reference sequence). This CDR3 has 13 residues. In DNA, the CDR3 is TGTGCCACCCGTCGTGGGGGGATCGATGAGCAGTTCTTC. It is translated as CATRRGGIDEQFF.

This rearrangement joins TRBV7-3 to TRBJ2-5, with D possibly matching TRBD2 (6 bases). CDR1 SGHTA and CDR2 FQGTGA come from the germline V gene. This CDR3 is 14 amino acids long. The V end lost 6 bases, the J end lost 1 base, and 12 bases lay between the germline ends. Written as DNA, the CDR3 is TGTGCCAGCAGTCCTGGGGGAGGCCAAGAGACCCAGTACTTC. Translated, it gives CASSPGGGQETQYF.